This T cell receptor beta chain was identified in a study of cytomegalovirus exposure and HLA in healthy donors. Study-level findings and limits: A later analysis reported that several of the most significant clusters appeared to be linked to common viral pathogens, among them Epstein-Barr virus. Confirmation in vitro established that a few CMV-associated chains were specific for CMV antigens.

The PCR employed 60 Vbeta primers together with 13 Jbeta primers. Clones were sequenced by immunoSEQ multiplex PCR, and TCRdb holds only the in-frame ones, with some missing. The sample records 65,000 to 90,000 clones, roughly 90% being singletons. This clone appeared once. The antigen is undetermined. CDR1 is SGHRS and CDR2 is YFSETQ in the germline V gene. The V gene end was trimmed by 3 bases and the J gene end by 6 bases; junction bases not matched to a gene: 14. This CDR3 has 18 residues. While unrecorded immune exposures were likely, the donors were nominally healthy when sampled. Material for sequencing was PBMCs. The sequence was obtained from a young woman in good health and CMV-seronegative. V usage is TRBV5-1 and J usage is TRBJ2-3; 12 bases map to TRBD2. CDR3 amino acids: CASSSMTSGRMKSDTQYF. As DNA, the CDR3 is TGCGCCAGCAGCTCGATGACTAGCGGGAGAATGAAGAGCGATACGCAGTATTTT.